This TCR beta chain was documented in a study of cytomegalovirus exposure and HLA in healthy donors. Study-level points and caveats: Rare sequences made up most TCRs, while some public TCRs were found in many donors. In a later analysis, HLA-associated TCR beta chains were more clonally expanded than equally common others.

For this clone: Its specificity is not known.

13 Jbeta primers and 60 Vbeta primers were used for the PCR. Original data processing: As a later analysis found, there were tens of millions of unique TCR beta chains, of which about 10 million were shared. Sequencing was performed with immunoSEQ multiplex PCR; in TCRdb, only in-frame clones are kept and a portion is missing. The DNA gave D and trimming, while V, J and clone size come from that table. This sample's table reports about 96,000 clones. The germline gives CDR1 SGDLS, CDR2 YYNGEE. The CDR3 length is 13 residues. The germline V and J ends were trimmed by 4 bases and 6 bases, with 13 bases remaining between them.

The TCR was taken from a woman aged 25-40 years in good health and CMV-seronegative. The rearrangement joins TRBV9 to TRBJ1-2; the D is unclear. Sequenced sample: PBMCs. CDR3 DNA sequence: TGTGCCAGCAGCCCCGGAGGAAGTGATGGCTACACCTTC. This encodes CASSPGGSDGYTF. Variable domain in full (rest from reference TRBV9 and TRBJ1-2): DSGVTQTPKHLITATGQRVTLRCSPRSGDLSVYWYQQSLDQGLQFLIQYYNGEERAKGNILERFSAQQFPDLHSELNLSSLELGDSALYFCASSPGGSDGYTFGSGTRLTVV.